This is a list of T cell receptor beta chains from one sample in a study of PD-1 blockade in classical Hodgkin lymphoma. Assay used: immunoSEQ multiplex PCR; TCRdb lists only in-frame clones, some missing. The table has under 95,000 clones, approximately 94% seen once. The starting material was peripheral blood mononuclear cells (PBMCs), obtained at baseline. Receptors were obtained from a human donor with classical Hodgkin lymphoma. The CDR3 runs from the conserved cysteine through the conserved F or W. The D gene is left open where the match is weak. Size tells how often a clone was seen (once, few, many) or the class of an expanded clone, and some rows leave it out.

D gene,J gene,clone size,V gene,CDR3 DNA,CDR3 protein
TRBD2,TRBJ2-3,.,TRBV4-2,TGTGCCAGCAGCCAAGAAGGGCCGGCGGGGGAGCAGTATTTT,CASSQEGPAGEQYF
.,TRBJ2-7,.,TRBV7-9,TGTGCCAGCAGCTTAGAGGGAAAGGGAGCTCCCTCCTTC,CASSLEGKGAPSF
TRBD1,TRBJ2-3,.,TRBV5-6,TGTGCCAGCAGCTTACCGGGACAGGGGTGGGCAGATACGCAGTATTTT,CASSLPGQGWADTQYF
.,TRBJ2-7,.,TRBV7-9,TGTGCCAGCAGTTCAAACCCCGGGGGCTACGAGCAGTACTTC,CASSSNPGGYEQYF
.,TRBJ1-1,.,TRBV10-2,TGCGCCAGCACGAGGCAGGAGTTCACTGAAGCTTTCTTT,CASTRQEFTEAFF
TRBD2,TRBJ2-7,.,TRBV2,TGTGCCAGCAGTCGGACTAGCGGTAGATCCTACGAGCAGTACTTC,CASSRTSGRSYEQYF
.,TRBJ1-6,.,TRBV7-3,TGTGCCAGCAGCTTAACGGCAGGTAGTAATTCACCCCTCCACTTT,CASSLTAGSNSPLHF
.,TRBJ2-7,.,TRBV7-7,TGTGCCAGCAGCTTCCAGGGGGGGAGGCCCCCCTCCTACGAGCAGTACTTC,CASSFQGGRPPSYEQYF
.,TRBJ1-3,.,TRBV6-5,TGTGCCAGCAGTTACTCTTCGGTGACCTCTGGAAACACCATATATTTT,CASSYSSVTSGNTIYF
TRBD1,TRBJ1-1,.,TRBV7-9,TGTGCCAGCAGCTTAGTAGGGGACAGGGGGCGGGGTGAAGCTTTCTTT,CASSLVGDRGRGEAFF
TRBD1,TRBJ1-2,.,TRBV2,TGTGCCAGCAGTGACGAAACAGGGGTTAAAGGTCCTCCCTATGGCTACACCTTC,CASSDETGVKGPPYGYTF
TRBD1,TRBJ2-7,.,TRBV30,TGTGCCTGGAGCGACCAGGGGGACGAGCAGTACTTC,CAWSDQGDEQYF
.,TRBJ1-1,.,TRBV2,TGTGCCAGCATCAACGGGGAATACACTGAAGCTTTCTTT,CASINGEYTEAFF
TRBD1,TRBJ2-4,.,TRBV27,TGTGCCAGCAGTTTCTCAGGGGGCCTTGACATTCAGTACTTC,CASSFSGGLDIQYF
TRBD2,TRBJ2-1,.,TRBV4-3,TGCGCCAGCAGCCTCACTAGCGGGTTCTACAATGAGCAGTTCTTC,CASSLTSGFYNEQFF
TRBD2,TRBJ2-1,.,TRBV9,TGTGCCAGCAGCGTAGTAGCGGGAGAACATTTTGAGCAGTTCTTC,CASSVVAGEHFEQFF
TRBD1,TRBJ1-4,once,TRBV7-9,TGTGCCAGCAGCTTGGGGACAGGGAACAATGAAAAACTGTTTTTT,CASSLGTGNNEKLFF
.,TRBJ1-1,.,TRBV7-9,TGTGCCAGCAGCAACAGCACAGGTAGAACTGAAGCTTTCTTT,CASSNSTGRTEAFF
.,TRBJ2-2,.,TRBV4-2,TGTGCCAGCAGCCCCATGGCGGGTACGAACACCGGGGAGCTGTTTTTT,CASSPMAGTNTGELFF
.,TRBJ2-5,.,TRBV7-7,TGTGCCGGGCGTATTACCGAACAAGAGACCCAGTACTTC,CAGRITEQETQYF
.,TRBJ2-3,.,TRBV9,TGTGCCAGCAGCGTAGGTGGGGGCGCCACAGATACGCAGTATTTT,CASSVGGGATDTQYF
.,TRBJ2-7,.,TRBV27,TGTGCCAGCAGTTCCGTCGGCATCTCCTACGAGCAGTACTTC,CASSSVGISYEQYF
.,TRBJ1-1,.,TRBV28,TGTGCCAGCAGTTCCCAGGGAGGGGAAACTGAAGCTTTCTTT,CASSSQGGETEAFF
TRBD2,TRBJ2-1,.,TRBV9,TGTGCCAGCAGCGTCCCGGGACTAGCGGGGGCGGGTGAGCAGTTCTTC,CASSVPGLAGAGEQFF
TRBD1,TRBJ1-5,once,TRBV15,TGTGCCACCAGCATCTTGAGGGACAGGGGATCCGGACAGCCCCAGCATTTT,CATSILRDRGSGQPQHF
.,TRBJ2-2,.,TRBV27,TGTGCCAGCAGTGAGGAGGCCACCGGGGAGCTGTTTTTT,CASSEEATGELFF
.,TRBJ2-4,.,TRBV12-2,TGTGCAAGTCGCCCATTAAGGTACATTCAGTACTTC,CASRPLRYIQYF
.,TRBJ2-7,.,TRBV7-9,TGTGCCAGCAGCTTCTTTATCCCAGCAACCTCCTACGAGCAGTACTTC,CASSFFIPATSYEQYF
TRBD1,TRBJ1-3,.,TRBV19,TGTGCCAGTAGTAGACAGGGGGAGAGCTCTGGAAACACCATATATTTT,CASSRQGESSGNTIYF
.,TRBJ2-7,.,TRBV5-1,TGCGCCAGCAGCTTGGCACCGGGGCGAGGGAACGACGAGCAGTACTTC,CASSLAPGRGNDEQYF
.,TRBJ2-2,.,TRBV4-2,TGTGCCAGCAGCCAAGATGGAGGGGCGAACACCGGGGAGCTGTTTTTT,CASSQDGGANTGELFF
.,TRBJ2-1,.,TRBV5-4,TGTGCCAGCAGCTCCAGCCGTAATTCCTACAATGAGCAGTTCTTC,CASSSSRNSYNEQFF
.,TRBJ2-5,.,TRBV5-1,TGCGCCAGCAGCTTGGCCTCTACCACCCAAGAGACCCAGTACTTC,CASSLASTTQETQYF
TRBD1,TRBJ2-7,.,TRBV9,TGTGCCAGCAGTGCCCAGGGACAGGGCCTCGACGAGCAGTACTTC,CASSAQGQGLDEQYF
.,TRBJ1-4,.,TRBV13,TGTGCCAGCAGCTCCACAAAGTGGGAAAAACTGTTTTTT,CASSSTKWEKLFF
TRBD1,TRBJ1-2,.,TRBV9,TGTGCCAGCAGCGCAGGACAGGGTCGAAGCTATGGCTACACCTTC,CASSAGQGRSYGYTF
TRBD1,TRBJ2-7,.,TRBV5-6,TGTGCCAGCAGGGCTGGCCGGACAGGGACATACGAGCAGTACTTC,CASRAGRTGTYEQYF
.,TRBJ2-1,.,TRBV5-4,TGTGCCTCTCGGGACCTCGAGGCTGAGCAGTTCTTC,CASRDLEAEQFF
TRBD2,TRBJ2-3,.,TRBV5-4,TGTGCCAGCAGCTTGGCGGCGGGGGGGCAGTATTTT,CASSLAAGGQYF
TRBD1,TRBJ2-2,.,TRBV19,TGTGCCAGTAGGGGGAGTGGGGACAGTGGCATCCTGGGGACCGGGGAGCTGTTTTTT,CASRGSGDSGILGTGELFF
.,TRBJ2-2,.,TRBV4-1,TGCGCCAGCAGCCAAGAGTCTGCTGGCTTCGGGGGCGGGGAGCTGTTTTTT,CASSQESAGFGGGELFF
TRBD1,TRBJ1-6,.,TRBV6-5,TGTGCCAGCAGTTACTTGGGACAGGTCTCCTATTCACCCCTCCACTTT,CASSYLGQVSYSPLHF
TRBD1,TRBJ2-2,.,TRBV30,TGTGCCTGGAGTGGTTGGGACAGCCAATCTTTCGAATTTAACACCGGGGAGCTGTTTTTT,CAWSGWDSQSFEFNTGELFF
TRBD2,TRBJ2-5,.,TRBV7-7,TGTGCCAGCAGCCCTTCGACTAGCGGAGAGACCCAGTACTTC,CASSPSTSGETQYF
.,TRBJ1-1,.,TRBV29-1,TGCAGCGTGCGAGGTGGGAACACTGAAGCTTTCTTT,CSVRGGNTEAFF
TRBD1,TRBJ2-7,once,TRBV30,TGTGCCTGGAGTGTCGGGACAGGCTACGAGCAGTACTTC,CAWSVGTGYEQYF
.,TRBJ2-7,.,TRBV28,TGTGCCAGCAGTAGTCGCGGGGTCAACGAGCAGTACTTC,CASSSRGVNEQYF
.,TRBJ1-5,.,TRBV28,TGTGCCAGCACTCCTCGGGCTCAGCCCCAGCATTTT,CASTPRAQPQHF
TRBD2,TRBJ2-5,.,TRBV9,TGTGCCAGCAGCGTAGCGCTAGCGGGGGGGCCGAAGACCCAGTACTTC,CASSVALAGGPKTQYF
.,TRBJ1-3,few,TRBV5-4,TGTGCCAGCAGCTTGGCAGAAGCCCGCTCTGGAAACACCATATATTTT,CASSLAEARSGNTIYF
.,TRBJ2-2,.,TRBV11-2,TGTGCCAGCAGCTTTAGGCCCGGGGAGCTGTTTTTT,CASSFRPGELFF
TRBD1,TRBJ2-1,.,TRBV13,TGTGCCAGCAGCTTAACGGGGGACAGGGTGAATGAGCAGTTCTTC,CASSLTGDRVNEQFF
.,TRBJ1-1,.,TRBV5-1,TGCGCCAGCAGCTTGCGACTCGTGACGACGAACACTGAAGCTTTCTTT,CASSLRLVTTNTEAFF
.,TRBJ1-1,.,TRBV5-8,TGTGCCAGCAGCGGCCAGGACAACTTGAACACTGAAGCTTTCTTT,CASSGQDNLNTEAFF
.,TRBJ2-7,.,TRBV6-5,TGTGCCAGCAGCCCTACCCCTAGAGAGCAGTACTTC,CASSPTPREQYF